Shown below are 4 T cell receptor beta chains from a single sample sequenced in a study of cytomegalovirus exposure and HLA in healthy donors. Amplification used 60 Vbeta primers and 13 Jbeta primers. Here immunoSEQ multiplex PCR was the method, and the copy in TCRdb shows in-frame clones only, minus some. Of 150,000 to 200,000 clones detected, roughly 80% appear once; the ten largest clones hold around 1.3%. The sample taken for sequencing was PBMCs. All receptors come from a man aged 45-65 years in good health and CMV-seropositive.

For the CDR3, the DNA is TGTGCCACCAGCAGAGTTTCGGGGGACATTCAGTACTTC. Translated, it gives CATSRVSGDIQYF. The chain recombines TRBV15 with TRBJ2-4, with a weak D call TRBD2 (6 bases). Germline CDR1 and CDR2: LNHNV and YYDKDF (reference sequence). V dropped 1 base and J dropped 8 bases, with 9 bases sitting between them. The CDR3 runs to 13 residues.

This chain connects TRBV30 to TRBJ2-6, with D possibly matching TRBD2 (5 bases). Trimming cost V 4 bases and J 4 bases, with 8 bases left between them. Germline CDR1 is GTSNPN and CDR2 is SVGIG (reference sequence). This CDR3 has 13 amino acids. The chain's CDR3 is CAWKDFGANVLTF. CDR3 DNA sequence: TGTGCCTGGAAGGACTTCGGGGCCAACGTCCTGACTTTC.

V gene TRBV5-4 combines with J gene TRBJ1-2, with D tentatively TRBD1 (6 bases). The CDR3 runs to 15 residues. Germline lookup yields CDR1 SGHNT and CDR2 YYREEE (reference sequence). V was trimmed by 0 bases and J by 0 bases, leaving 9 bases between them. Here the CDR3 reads CASSLDRASNYGYTF. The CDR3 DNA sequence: TGTGCCAGCAGCTTGGACAGGGCCTCTAACTATGGCTACACCTTC.

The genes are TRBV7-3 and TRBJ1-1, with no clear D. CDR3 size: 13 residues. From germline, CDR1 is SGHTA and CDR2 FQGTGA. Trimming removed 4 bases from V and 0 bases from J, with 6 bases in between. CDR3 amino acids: CASSSNVNTEAFF. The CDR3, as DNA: TGTGCCAGCAGCTCAAATGTGAACACTGAAGCTTTCTTT.